This is a list of T cell receptor beta chains from one sample in a study of T-cell reconstitution after alpha-beta-depleted transplantation in children. From the PCR reads, TCRdb called clonotypes with MiXCR, one entry per CDR3 protein. The sample contains about 610,000 distinct CDR3 sequences, 10% to 13% of which appear only once. The source was PBMCs from the stem cell graft donor, collected from the stem cell graft. All receptors come from a human donor who donated a stem cell graft to a child with acute myeloid leukemia. Both conserved end residues are part of each CDR3. D genes are given only for firm matches. For some rows the clone size is stated as once, few or many, or as a class when expanded; others skip it.

v_call	d_call	j_call	clone_size	cdr3_aa	cdr3_nt
TRBV29-1	TRBD1	TRBJ2-2	NA	CSVGQGSGELFF	TGCAGCGTTGGACAGGGATCGGGGGAGCTGTTTTTT
TRBV5-1	NA	TRBJ2-7	many	CASSLIAGSTEQYF	TGCGCCAGCAGCTTGATCGCAGGTTCGACCGAGCAGTACTTC
TRBV9	TRBD1	TRBJ2-7	few	CASSPGGAEQYF	TGTGCCAGCAGCCCAGGGGGTGCCGAGCAGTACTTC
TRBV29-1	NA	TRBJ1-2	few	CSVEGQVNYGYTF	TGCAGCGTTGAGGGCCAAGTTAACTATGGCTACACCTTC
TRBV7-2	TRBD2	TRBJ2-2	NA	CASSLDTSGRGRELFF	TGTGCCAGCAGCTTAGATACTAGCGGGAGGGGAAGGGAGCTGTTTTTT
TRBV6-2/TRBV6-3	TRBD2	TRBJ2-1	few	CASSYSSGSISPQQFF	TGTGCCAGCAGTTACTCTAGCGGGAGTATATCCCCGCAGCAGTTCTTC
TRBV7-8	NA	TRBJ2-1	NA	CASRGSYNEQFF	TGTGCCAGCCGGGGGTCCTACAATGAGCAGTTCTTC
TRBV6-6	NA	TRBJ2-7	few	CASTRGYTYEQYF	TGTGCCAGCACTAGGGGTTATACCTACGAGCAGTACTTC
TRBV5-1	TRBD1	TRBJ2-7	few	CASSLARDREFSYEQYF	TGCGCCAGCAGCTTGGCCAGGGACAGAGAGTTCTCCTACGAGCAGTACTTC
TRBV4-2	TRBD1	TRBJ2-5	few	CASSQVGPGTGTQETQYF	TGTGCCAGCAGCCAAGTAGGACCCGGGACAGGGACCCAAGAGACCCAGTACTTC
TRBV9	TRBD2	TRBJ2-2	few	CASSVGGRSGVSNTGELFF	TGTGCCAGCAGCGTAGGTGGGCGAAGCGGGGTTTCAAACACCGGGGAGCTGTTTTTT
TRBV28	TRBD2	TRBJ2-1	few	CASGSGLAGGISYNEQFF	TGTGCCAGCGGCTCGGGACTAGCGGGAGGTATCTCCTACAATGAGCAGTTCTTC
TRBV6-1	TRBD2	TRBJ2-2	NA	CASLAGAVELFF	TGTGCCAGCCTAGCGGGAGCGGTGGAGCTGTTTTTT
TRBV20-1	NA	TRBJ1-2	NA	CSARPGAGGYTF	TGCAGTGCTAGGCCGGGGGCGGGTGGCTACACCTTC
TRBV7-2	TRBD1	TRBJ2-5	many	CASSFVQGAEETQYF	TGTGCCAGCAGTTTTGTCCAGGGGGCGGAAGAGACCCAGTACTTC
TRBV29-1	NA	TRBJ2-1	many	CSVERGADEQFF	TGCAGCGTTGAGAGGGGGGCCGATGAGCAGTTCTTC
TRBV20-1	NA	TRBJ1-4	NA	CSARDHGFNEKLFF	TGCAGTGCTAGAGATCACGGCTTTAATGAAAAACTGTTTTTT